Listed here are 24 T cell receptor beta chains from one sample, sequenced in a study of human T cells and chemical hapten exposure. TCRdb itself ran the RACE reads through MiXCR, one entry per CDR3 protein. The sample gives about 82,000 distinct CDR3 sequences, under 11% of which show up once; 5% is in the top ten. As to time point: patch test 2, 6 weeks after DPC sensitization. Treatment: therapeutic diphenylcyclopropenone sensitization with weekly scalp DPC. Sample: whole blood, taken in connection with sensitization to the hapten diphenylcyclopropenone (DPC). These receptors all stem from a woman in her forties or fifties with alopecia areata. Some clones in this sample may be carry-over from other donors' samples.

The chain joins TRBV7-2 to TRBJ2-5; 7 nucleotides match TRBD2. CDR1 is SGHTA and CDR2 is FQGNSA in the germline V gene. The junction had 4 bases not matched to a gene; V was cut back by 2 bases and J by 1 base. This CDR3 has 15 residues. CDR3 nucleotides: TGTGCCAGCAGCTTAACGAGCGGGACCCAAGAGACCCAGTACTTC. This codes for CASSLTSGTQETQYF.

This clonotype was observed many times. The genes are TRBV29-1 and TRBJ2-7; 9 bases line up with TRBD1. The trim removed 1 base at V and 4 bases at J, leaving 8 bases unmatched. The CDR3 has 15 residues. Looked up from germline, CDR1 is SQVTM and CDR2 is ANQGSEA. The CDR3 sequence is CSVEGPGDRAYEQYF. In nucleotides, the CDR3 is TGCAGCGTTGAAGGCCCGGGGGACAGGGCTTACGAGCAGTACTTC.

This chain joins TRBV5-1 and TRBJ1-1, with TRBD1 as a possible D gene (5 bases). The germline V gene has CDR1 SGHRS and CDR2 YFSETQ. The CDR3 covers 13 residues. Trimming took 4 bases from V and 3 from J, leaving 10 bases between them. The CDR3 loop is CASSEGTDTEAFF. For the CDR3, the DNA is TGCGCCAGCAGCGAGGGGACGGACACTGAAGCTTTCTTT.

The CDR3 DNA reads TGTGCCATCAGTGAGGGGGTTCTCTACGAGCAGTACTTC. This codes for CAISEGVLYEQYF. The J gene is TRBJ2-7, the V gene TRBV10-3, with D uncertain. CDR3 length equals 13 residues. V was shortened by 2 bases and J by 3 bases, with 8 bases between the two germline ends. Germline V CDR1 and CDR2: ENHRY, SYGVKD.

This clonotype was picked up a small number of times. V is TRBV6-2 or TRBV6-3 and J is TRBJ2-7; D is perhaps TRBD1 (6 bases). The germline gives CDR1 MNHEY, CDR2 SVGEGT. The V gene lost 6 bases and the J gene lost 0 bases, with 15 bases spanning the gap. There are 15 residues in the CDR3. The CDR3 here is CASRPRGGSSYEQYF. The CDR3 region has the DNA TGTGCCAGCAGACCCCGAGGGGGAAGCTCCTACGAGCAGTACTTC.

The chain carries TRBV7-9 and TRBJ2-7; D gene uncertain. In germline, CDR1 is SEHNR, CDR2 FQNEAQ (reference sequence). The CDR3 is 14 amino acids. Trimming took off 3 bases at V and 2 bases at J, with 11 bases between the two ends. CDR3 loop: CASSFRSSPYEQYF. The CDR3 region has the DNA TGTGCCAGCAGCTTTAGGTCCAGTCCCTACGAGCAGTACTTC.

This clonotype was counted between two and nine times. The chain carries TRBV28 and TRBJ1-6; D is undetermined. Germline V gene data show CDR1 as MDHEN and CDR2 as SYDVKM. The CDR3 is made up of 13 amino acids. Trimming cost V 5 bases and J 7 bases, with 9 bases left between them. In DNA, the CDR3 is TGTGCCAGCAGTGGTTCGGGAAATTCACCCCTCCACTTT. This encodes CASSGSGNSPLHF.

This sequence joins TRBV20-1 and TRBJ2-7; D gene unclear. Trimming took 2 bases from V and 1 from J, leaving 9 bases between them. The CDR3 has 13 amino acids. Germline lookup yields CDR1 DFQATT and CDR2 SNEGSKA (reference sequence). This chain's CDR3 is CSARPDGSYEQYF. The CDR3 DNA sequence: TGCAGTGCTAGACCCGACGGATCCTACGAGCAGTACTTC.

The V call is TRBV18, the J call TRBJ2-3; TRBD1 aligns across 7 bases. With 3 bases clipped from V and 5 bases from J, the junction kept 11 bases outside the gene matches. CDR3 length: 16 amino acids. Germline CDR1 reads KGHSH; CDR2 reads LQKENI. In nucleotides, the CDR3 is TGTGCCAGCTCACCCGCTGGACAGGCCTTCGGAGATACGCAGTATTTT. This codes for CASSPAGQAFGDTQYF.

The chain combines TRBV6-5 with TRBJ2-7, with D perhaps matching TRBD2 (6 bases). Trimming pared 0 bases from V and 2 bases from J, leaving 11 bases between. The germline V gene encodes CDR1 MNHEY and CDR2 SVGAGI. The CDR3 has 15 residues. The CDR3 sequence is CASSYSLAPTYEQYF. CDR3 DNA: TGTGCCAGCAGTTACTCGCTAGCGCCGACCTACGAGCAGTACTTC.

Many counts were recorded for this clonotype. The rearrangement links TRBV12-3 or TRBV12-4 to TRBJ2-3, with D perhaps matching TRBD1 (5 bases). This CDR3 is 13 amino acids long. Trimming took off 6 bases at V and 3 bases at J, with 10 bases between the two ends. CDR3 nucleotide sequence: TGTGCCAGCAGGCCCACAGGAACAGATACGCAGTATTTT. Protein sequence: CASRPTGTDTQYF.

The genes are TRBV3-1 and TRBJ2-1; D may be TRBD1 or TRBD2 (5 bases each). The V gene's germline CDR1 is LGHDT and CDR2 YNNKEL (reference sequence). V lost 0 bases and J lost 8, with 14 bases in between. CDR3 length: 15 amino acids. The CDR3: CASSQDLKRGDEQFF. The DNA of the CDR3 is TGTGCCAGCAGCCAAGATTTAAAGAGGGGCGATGAGCAGTTCTTC.

This clonotype was picked up a small number of times. The chain uses TRBV20-1 and TRBJ2-5, with D perhaps TRBD2 (6 bases). The CDR3 is 15 amino acids. V lost 5 bases and J lost 3, with 19 bases in between. The V gene's germline CDR1 is DFQATT and CDR2 SNEGSKA (reference sequence). The CDR3 here is CSAPTGLKAKETQYF. In DNA, the CDR3 is TGCAGTGCTCCGACCGGACTAAAAGCAAAAGAGACCCAGTACTTC.

Ten or more counts support this clonotype. The chain uses TRBV12-3 or TRBV12-4 and TRBJ2-1; 7 nucleotides align to TRBD2. V shed 1 base, J shed 4 bases, and the junction held 4 bases outside the gene matches. This CDR3 contains 15 residues. DNA for the CDR3: TGTGCCAGCAGTTTAGGGCGGGAGTGGTACAATGAGCAGTTCTTC. This codes for CASSLGREWYNEQFF.

This clonotype was detected only a few times. The J gene is TRBJ1-1, the V gene TRBV18; D gene unclear. V was clipped by 6 bases and J by 3 bases, with 14 bases between them. Germline CDR1 KGHSH, CDR2 LQKENI. This CDR3 has 14 amino acids. CDR3 sequence reads: CASSPDFQDTEAFF. In DNA form, the CDR3 reads TGTGCCAGCTCCCCTGATTTTCAGGACACTGAAGCTTTCTTT.

This clonotype was recorded at least ten times. The gene calls are TRBV29-1 and TRBJ1-1, with 7 bases fitting TRBD1. Trimming took 4 bases from V and 3 from J; bases not matched to a gene: 5. There are 13 residues in the CDR3. Germline CDR1 is SQVTM and CDR2 is ANQGSEA. CDR3 loop: CSVGDRAYTEAFF. The CDR3 nucleotides are TGCAGCGTTGGCGACAGGGCCTACACTGAAGCTTTCTTT.

This clonotype came up a few times. The chain's CDR3 is CSASGTGGAVSSTDTQYF. The CDR3 DNA reads TGCAGTGCTAGTGGGACAGGGGGCGCGGTGTCGTCCACAGATACGCAGTATTTT. V gene TRBV20-1 combines with J gene TRBJ2-3; TRBD1 matches at 12 bases. The CDR3 length is 18 residues. The germline V gene encodes CDR1 DFQATT and CDR2 SNEGSKA (reference sequence). The V and J ends lost 3 bases and 2 bases, in that order; junction bases with no gene match: 12.

The table lists this clonotype with many counts. The rearrangement uses TRBV6-5 and TRBJ2-3; 9 bases line up with TRBD2. The CDR3 spans 17 residues. Trimming cost V 4 bases and J 2 bases; bases outside gene matches: 10. Germline V gene data show CDR1 as MNHEY and CDR2 as SVGAGI. The DNA for the CDR3 is TGTGCCAGCAGTTCCCCGGGACTAGCAGAAAACACAGATACGCAGTATTTT. This translates into CASSSPGLAENTDTQYF.

This chain uses TRBV28 with TRBJ2-4; D might be TRBD1 or TRBD2, each matching 5 bases. The CDR3 contains 14 residues. Looked up from germline, CDR1 is MDHEN and CDR2 is SYDVKM. V shed 5 bases and J shed 4 bases, with 12 bases lying between them. Written as DNA, the CDR3 is TGTGCCAGCAGTGGGACGAACAGAAAAAACATTCAGTACTTC. Protein: CASSGTNRKNIQYF.

This clonotype has a count of ten or more. The chain combines TRBV12-3 or TRBV12-4 with TRBJ2-3, with TRBD2 identical over 7 bases. Germline trimming cut 2 bases from V and 0 bases from J; bases unmatched to any gene: 11. The CDR3 is 18 amino acids. For the CDR3, the DNA is TGTGCCAGCAGTTTACCTCCGCTACTGCGGGGGAGCACAGATACGCAGTATTTT. It specifies CASSLPPLLRGSTDTQYF.

About this clonotype itself: A single base separates this from a much larger clone, so it may be a read error. The chain uses TRBV10-3 and TRBJ2-5; 7 bases match TRBD2. The germline gives CDR1 ENHRY, CDR2 SYGVKD. The V gene end was trimmed by 5 bases and the J gene end by 4 bases; junction bases not matched to a gene: 13. This CDR3 region has 16 residues. DNA of the CDR3: TGTGCCATCAGTCCCCGGGCTAGCGGAGCCCGAGAGACCCAGTACTTC. The encoded protein is CAISPRASGARETQYF.

This clonotype was recorded many times. The rearrangement uses TRBV5-1 and TRBJ2-1, with D maybe TRBD2 (6 bases). This CDR3 region has 15 residues. Germline loops: CDR1 SGHRS, CDR2 YFSETQ. Deletions cut 3 bases from V and 0 bases from J, with 10 bases between. The CDR3 here is CASSSLRGSYNEQFF. The CDR3 DNA is TGCGCCAGCAGCTCGTTGCGGGGCTCCTACAATGAGCAGTTCTTC.

This clonotype was observed many times. The chain is built from TRBV6-4 and TRBJ2-1; D may be TRBD2 (6 bases). This CDR3 comprises 15 residues. Trimming cost V 6 bases and J 3 bases, with 15 bases left between them. Germline-derived CDR1 and CDR2 are MRHNA and SNTAGT. The CDR3 sequence: CASRREWSDYNEQFF. Here the CDR3 DNA reads TGTGCCAGCAGACGGGAGTGGAGCGACTACAATGAGCAGTTCTTC.

This clonotype has ten or more counts. This sequence joins TRBV6-5 and TRBJ2-3; TRBD2 is a possible D gene (5 bases). This CDR3 comprises 13 residues. CDR1 MNHEY and CDR2 SVGAGI come from the germline V gene. V was shortened by 6 bases and J by 8 bases, with 15 bases between the two germline ends. CDR3 in DNA: TGTGCCAGCAGCAGGAGCGGTTACGTTACGCAGTATTTT. Amino acid sequence: CASSRSGYVTQYF.